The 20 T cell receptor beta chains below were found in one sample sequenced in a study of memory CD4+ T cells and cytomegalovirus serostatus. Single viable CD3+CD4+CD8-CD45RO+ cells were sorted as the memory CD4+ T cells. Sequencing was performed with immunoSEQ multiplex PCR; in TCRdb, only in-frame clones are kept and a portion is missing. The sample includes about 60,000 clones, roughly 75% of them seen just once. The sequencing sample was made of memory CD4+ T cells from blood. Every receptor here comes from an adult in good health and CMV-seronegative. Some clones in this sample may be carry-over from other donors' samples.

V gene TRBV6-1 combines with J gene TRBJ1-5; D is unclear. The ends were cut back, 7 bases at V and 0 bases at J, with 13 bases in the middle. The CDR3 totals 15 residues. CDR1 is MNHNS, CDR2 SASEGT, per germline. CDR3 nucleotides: TGTGCCAGCATCCCCGAGACGGTTAGCAATCAGCCCCAGCATTTT. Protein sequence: CASIPETVSNQPQHF.

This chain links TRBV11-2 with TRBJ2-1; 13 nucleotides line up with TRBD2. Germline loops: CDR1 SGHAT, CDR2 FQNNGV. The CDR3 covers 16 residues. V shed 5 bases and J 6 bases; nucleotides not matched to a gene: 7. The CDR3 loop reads CASSARTSGGANEQFF. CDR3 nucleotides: TGTGCCAGCAGCGCCCGCACTAGCGGGGGGGCCAATGAGCAGTTCTTC.

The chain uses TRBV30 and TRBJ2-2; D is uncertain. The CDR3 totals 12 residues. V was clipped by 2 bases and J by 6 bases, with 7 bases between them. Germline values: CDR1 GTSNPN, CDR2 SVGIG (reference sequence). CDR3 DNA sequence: TGTGCCTGGAGTCTGAGTGCCGGGGAGCTGTTTTTT. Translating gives CAWSLSAGELFF.

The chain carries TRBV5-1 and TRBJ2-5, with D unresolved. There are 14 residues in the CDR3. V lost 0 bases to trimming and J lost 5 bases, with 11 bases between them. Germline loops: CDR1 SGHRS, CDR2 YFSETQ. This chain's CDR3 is CASSLAYVGETQYF. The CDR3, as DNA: TGCGCCAGCAGCTTGGCCTATGTGGGGGAGACCCAGTACTTC.

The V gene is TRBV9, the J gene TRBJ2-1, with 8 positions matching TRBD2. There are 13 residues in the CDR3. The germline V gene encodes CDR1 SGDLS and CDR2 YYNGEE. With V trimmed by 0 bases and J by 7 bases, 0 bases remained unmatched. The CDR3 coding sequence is TGTGCCAGCAGCGTAGGCGGGGGGAATGAGCAGTTCTTC. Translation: CASSVGGGNEQFF.

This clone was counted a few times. CDR3 coding DNA: TGTGCCAGCAGCTTGATTCAGATAAGTGGTGAGCAGTTCTTC. Translated: CASSLIQISGEQFF. The gene calls are TRBV5-6 and TRBJ2-1; D call uncertain. The CDR3 loop spans 14 amino acids. Trimming pared 1 base from V and 9 bases from J, leaving 14 bases between. Germline V gene data show CDR1 as SGHDT and CDR2 as YYEEEE.

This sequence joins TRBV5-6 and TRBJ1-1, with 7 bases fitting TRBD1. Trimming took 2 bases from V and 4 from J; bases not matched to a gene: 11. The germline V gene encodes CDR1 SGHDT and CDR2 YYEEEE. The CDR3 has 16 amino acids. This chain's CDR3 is CASSFLLKTGLTEAFF. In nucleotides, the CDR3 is TGTGCCAGCAGCTTCCTACTAAAGACAGGGCTCACTGAAGCTTTCTTT.

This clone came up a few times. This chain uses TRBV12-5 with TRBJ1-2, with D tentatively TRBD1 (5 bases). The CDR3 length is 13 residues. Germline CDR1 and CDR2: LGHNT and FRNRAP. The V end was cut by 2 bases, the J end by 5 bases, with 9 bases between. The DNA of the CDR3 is TGTGCTAGTGGTTTGTATCAGGGTTATGGCTACACCTTC. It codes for CASGLYQGYGYTF. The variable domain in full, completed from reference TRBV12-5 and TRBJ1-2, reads DARVTQTPRHKVTEMGQEVTMRCQPILGHNTVFWYRQTMMQGLELLAYFRNRAPLDDSGMPKDRFSAEMPDATLATLKIQPSEPRDSAVYFCASGLYQGYGYTFGSGTRLTVV.

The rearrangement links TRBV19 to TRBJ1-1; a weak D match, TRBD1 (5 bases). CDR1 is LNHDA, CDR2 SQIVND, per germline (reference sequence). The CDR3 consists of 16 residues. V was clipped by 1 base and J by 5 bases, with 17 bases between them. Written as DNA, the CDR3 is TGTGCCAGTAGTATAGGAAGGGGTGCCCTCGGTACTGAAGCTTTCTTT. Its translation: CASSIGRGALGTEAFF.

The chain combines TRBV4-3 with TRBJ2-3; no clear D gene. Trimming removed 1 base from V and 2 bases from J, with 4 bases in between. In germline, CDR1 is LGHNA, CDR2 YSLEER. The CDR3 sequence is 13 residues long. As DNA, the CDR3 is TGCGCCAGCAGCCAAGTTTACACAGATACGCAGTATTTT. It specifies CASSQVYTDTQYF.

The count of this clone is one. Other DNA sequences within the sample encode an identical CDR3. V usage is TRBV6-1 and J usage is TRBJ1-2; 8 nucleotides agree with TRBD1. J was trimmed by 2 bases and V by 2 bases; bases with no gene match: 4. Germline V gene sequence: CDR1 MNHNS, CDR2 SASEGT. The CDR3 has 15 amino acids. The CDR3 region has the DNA TGTGCCAGCAGTGAATGGACAGGGCCCAACTATGGCTACACCTTC. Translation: CASSEWTGPNYGYTF.

CDR3 DNA: TGTGCCAGTGGGACTAGCCCAAGGGAGCAGTACTTC. Its translation is CASGTSPREQYF. This sequence joins TRBV19 and TRBJ2-7, with 9 bases aligning to TRBD2. Germline CDR1 LNHDA, CDR2 SQIVND (reference sequence). The CDR3 has 12 amino acids. V lost 8 bases and J lost 7; bases outside the gene matches: 6.

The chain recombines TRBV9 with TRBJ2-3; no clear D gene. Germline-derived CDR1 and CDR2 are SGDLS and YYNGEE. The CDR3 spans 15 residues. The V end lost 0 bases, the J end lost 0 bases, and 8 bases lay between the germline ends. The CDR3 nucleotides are TGTGCCAGCAGCGTAGGAACTCTTAGCACAGATACGCAGTATTTT. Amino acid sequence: CASSVGTLSTDTQYF.

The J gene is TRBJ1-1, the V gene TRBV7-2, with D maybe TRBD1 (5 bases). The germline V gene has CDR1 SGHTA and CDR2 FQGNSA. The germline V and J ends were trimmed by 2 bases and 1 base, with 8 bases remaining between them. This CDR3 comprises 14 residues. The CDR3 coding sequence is TGTGCCAGCAGCTTACAGGGTAGGAACACTGAAGCTTTCTTT. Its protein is CASSLQGRNTEAFF. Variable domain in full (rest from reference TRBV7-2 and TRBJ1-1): GAGVSQSPSNKVTEKGKDVELRCDPISGHTALYWYRQSLGQGLEFLIYFQGNSAPDKSGLPSDRFSAERTGGSVSTLTIQRTQQEDSAVYLCASSLQGRNTEAFFGQGTRLTVV.

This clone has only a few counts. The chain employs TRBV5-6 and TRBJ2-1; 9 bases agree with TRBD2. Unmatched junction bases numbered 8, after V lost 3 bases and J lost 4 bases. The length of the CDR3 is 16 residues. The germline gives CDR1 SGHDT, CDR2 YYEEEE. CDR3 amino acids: CASSSNPGLAYNEQFF. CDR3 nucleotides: TGTGCCAGCAGCTCCAACCCGGGACTAGCTTACAATGAGCAGTTCTTC.

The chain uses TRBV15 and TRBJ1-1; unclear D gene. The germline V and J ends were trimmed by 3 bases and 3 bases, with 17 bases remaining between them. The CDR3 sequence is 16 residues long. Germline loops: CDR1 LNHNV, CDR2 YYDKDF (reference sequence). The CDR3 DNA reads TGTGCCACCAGCAGGCCTCGGGCAGTTTGGGACACTGAAGCTTTCTTT. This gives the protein CATSRPRAVWDTEAFF.

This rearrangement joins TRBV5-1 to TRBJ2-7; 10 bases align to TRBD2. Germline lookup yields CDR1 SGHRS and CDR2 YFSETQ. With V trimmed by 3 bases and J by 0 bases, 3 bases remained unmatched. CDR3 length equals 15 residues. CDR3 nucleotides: TGCGCCAGCAGCTCCGGGACTAGCGCCTCCTACGAGCAGTACTTC. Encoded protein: CASSSGTSASYEQYF. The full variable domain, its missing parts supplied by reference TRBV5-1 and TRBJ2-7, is KAGVTQTPRYLIKTRGQQVTLSCSPISGHRSVSWYQQTPGQGLQFLFEYFSETQRNKGNFPGRFSGRQFSNSRSEMNVSTLELGDSALYLCASSSGTSASYEQYFGPGTRLTVT.

Written as DNA, the CDR3 is TGTGCCAGCAGCTTAGCTGGCGGTTCGCTAGCCAAAAACATTCAGTACTTC. Translating gives CASSLAGGSLAKNIQYF. The J gene is TRBJ2-4, the V gene TRBV7-8, with D hard to call. Trimming shortened V by 0 bases and J by 0 bases, and 12 bases separated the two germline ends. This CDR3 region has 17 residues. The germline gives CDR1 SGHVS, CDR2 FQNEAQ.

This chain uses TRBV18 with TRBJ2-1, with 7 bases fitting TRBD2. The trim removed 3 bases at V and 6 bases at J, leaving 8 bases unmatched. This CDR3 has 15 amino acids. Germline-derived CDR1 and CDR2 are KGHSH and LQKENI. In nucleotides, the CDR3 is TGTGCCAGCTCACCTAACCCGACTAGCAGCAATGAGCAGTTCTTC. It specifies CASSPNPTSSNEQFF.

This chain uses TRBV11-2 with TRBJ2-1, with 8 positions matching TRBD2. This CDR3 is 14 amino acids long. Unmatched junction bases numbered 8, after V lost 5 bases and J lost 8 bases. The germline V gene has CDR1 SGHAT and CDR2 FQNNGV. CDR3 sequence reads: CASSRGGLNDEQFF. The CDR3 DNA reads TGTGCCAGCAGCCGGGGGGGATTGAATGATGAGCAGTTCTTC.